Each of the 15 T cell receptor beta chains below was sequenced from the same sample in a study of T-cell memory formation after mild COVID-19. TCRdb itself ran the 5' RACE reads through MiXCR, one entry per CDR3 protein. The table lists about 90,000 distinct CDR3 sequences, approximately 15% of them singletons. Input material: PBMCs or a T cell subset sorted from them (not recorded which). The origin of the receptors is a man aged 18 to 29 who had mild COVID-19 (a few samples of this study predate the infection). Cell type and time point are not known.

The chain couples TRBV6-5 to TRBJ1-2; 8 nucleotides align to TRBD1. The trim removed 6 bases at V and 5 bases at J, leaving 5 bases unmatched. Germline-derived CDR1 and CDR2 are MNHEY and SVGAGI. CDR3 length equals 13 residues. For the CDR3, the DNA is TGTGCCAGCAGACCGACAGGGGATTATGGCTACACCTTC. Translating it yields CASRPTGDYGYTF.

V usage is TRBV4-1 and J usage is TRBJ2-7, with 8 bases fitting TRBD1. J lost 6 bases, V lost 5 bases, and 6 bases had no gene match. Per germline, CDR1 MGHRA and CDR2 YSYEKL. The CDR3 length is 13 residues. The CDR3 loop reads CASSTRQGREQYV. The CDR3 DNA is TGCGCCAGCAGCACCCGACAGGGGCGCGAGCAGTACGTC.

This clonotype was picked up many times. The chain carries TRBV11-2 and TRBJ1-1; TRBD1 aligns across 7 bases. This CDR3 comprises 15 residues. V lost 1 base to trimming and J lost 4 bases; unmatched junction nucleotides: 6. From germline, CDR1 is SGHAT and CDR2 FQNNGV. The CDR3 DNA sequence: TGTGCCAGCAGCTTAGGGGAAGGGGGCGGCACTGAAGCTTTCTTT. Translated: CASSLGEGGGTEAFF. Drawing the rest from reference TRBV11-2 and TRBJ1-1, the complete variable domain is EAGVAQSPRYKIIEKRQSVAFWCNPISGHATLYWYQQILGQGPKLLIQFQNNGVVDDSQLPKDRFSAERLKGVDSTLKIQPAKLEDSAVYLCASSLGEGGGTEAFFGQGTRLTVV.

The rearrangement links TRBV28 to TRBJ1-5; no firm D call. Germline loops: CDR1 MDHEN, CDR2 SYDVKM. The V end was cut by 6 bases, the J end by 2 bases, with 8 bases between. The CDR3 extends over 13 amino acids. CDR3: CASSAPRNQPQHF. The DNA for the CDR3 is TGTGCCAGCAGCGCACCCCGCAATCAGCCCCAGCATTTT. Full variable domain (missing parts from reference TRBV28 and TRBJ1-5): DVKVTQSSRYLVKRTGEKVFLECVQDMDHENMFWYRQDPGLGLRLIYFSYDVKMKEKGDIPEGYSVSREKKERFSLILESASTNQTSMYLCASSAPRNQPQHFGDGTRLSIL.

The rearrangement joins TRBV5-5 to TRBJ2-1, with D tentatively TRBD1 (5 bases). The V gene's germline CDR1 is SGHKS and CDR2 YYEKEE (reference sequence). V lost 0 bases, J lost 0 bases, and 7 bases lay in between. This CDR3 is built from 15 residues. The CDR3 DNA reads TGTGCCAGCAGCTTGGCAGGGCGCTCCTACAATGAGCAGTTCTTC. This codes for CASSLAGRSYNEQFF. The whole variable domain, filled in from reference TRBV5-5 and TRBJ2-1, reads DAGVTQSPTHLIKTRGQQVTLRCSPISGHKSVSWYQQVLGQGPQFIFQYYEKEERGRGNFPDRFSARQFPNYSSELNVNALLLGDSALYLCASSLAGRSYNEQFFGPGTRLTVL.

This clonotype was recorded many times. This chain uses TRBV20-1 with TRBJ1-4, with 7 bases that match TRBD1. The V gene's germline CDR1 is DFQATT and CDR2 SNEGSKA (reference sequence). Trimming took 6 bases from V and 0 from J; bases not matched to a gene: 4. The CDR3 covers 14 residues. The CDR3 protein is CSAGTAATNEKLFF. The CDR3 DNA is TGCAGTGCCGGGACAGCGGCAACTAATGAAAAACTGTTTTTT.

This clonotype appeared a few times. The chain uses TRBV7-9 and TRBJ2-2; D not certain. Per germline, CDR1 SEHNR and CDR2 FQNEAQ (reference sequence). Trimming removed 0 bases at V and 4 bases at J, with 0 bases between. The length of the CDR3 is 12 residues. Here the CDR3 DNA reads TGTGCCAGCAGCTTAGCCACCGGGGAGCTGTTTTTT. Translated: CASSLATGELFF.

There are many counts of this clonotype. This rearrangement joins TRBV7-9 to TRBJ2-7, with TRBD2 matching over 11 bases. With 1 base clipped from V and 13 bases from J, the junction kept 6 bases outside the gene matches. The germline CDR1 and CDR2 sequences are SEHNR and FQNEAQ (reference sequence). The CDR3 is 13 residues long. The CDR3 DNA sequence: TGTGCCAGCAGCTTAGGACAGGGACTAGCGGCTTACTTC. Translated, it gives CASSLGQGLAAYF.

This rearrangement joins TRBV27 to TRBJ2-2, with 7 positions matching TRBD2. Germline CDR1 is MNHEY and CDR2 is SMNVEV (reference sequence). The CDR3 is made up of 15 amino acids. The ends lost 0 bases at V and 7 bases at J; junction bases unmatched: 5. Here the CDR3 reads CASSLSSGAHGELFF. The CDR3 DNA sequence: TGTGCCAGCAGTTTATCGAGCGGGGCTCACGGGGAGCTGTTTTTT.

There are a few counts of this clonotype. This chain uses TRBV7-6 with TRBJ1-1; 8 bases map to TRBD1. V lost 4 bases and J lost 5; bases outside the gene matches: 9. The germline CDR1 and CDR2 sequences are SGHVS and FNYEAQ. The CDR3 is made up of 15 amino acids. This CDR3 is CASSYSGGGRTEAFF. CDR3 coding DNA: TGTGCCAGCAGCTATTCAGGGGGCGGGCGGACTGAAGCTTTCTTT.

There are many counts of this clonotype. This chain connects TRBV4-3 to TRBJ2-7, with D possibly being TRBD1 (5 bases). Germline V gives CDR1 LGHNA, CDR2 YSLEER. The CDR3 runs to 13 residues. V shed 4 bases and J shed 2 bases, with 9 bases lying between them. CDR3 nucleotides: TGCGCCAGCAGCCCCTCACAGGCCTACGAGCAGTACTTC. Protein sequence: CASSPSQAYEQYF.

Only one count was recorded for this clonotype. The chain couples TRBV9 to TRBJ2-5; D call uncertain. CDR1 is SGDLS and CDR2 is YYNGEE in the germline V gene. V was clipped by 3 bases and J by 2 bases, with 11 bases between them. The CDR3 consists of 14 residues. The CDR3 spells CASSETGIQETQYF. The CDR3 nucleotides read TGTGCCAGCAGCGAGACGGGCATACAAGAGACCCAGTACTTC.

The J gene is TRBJ1-1, the V gene TRBV6-2 or TRBV6-3, with D possibly TRBD1 on 6 matching bases. Germline values: CDR1 MNHEY, CDR2 SVGEGT. The CDR3 length is 14 residues. With 6 bases removed from V and 2 bases from J, the gap between germline ends came to 13 bases. As DNA, the CDR3 is TGTGCCAGCAGATGGACAGAGAGAAACACTGAAGCTTTCTTT. Its protein product is CASRWTERNTEAFF.

The chain employs TRBV14 and TRBJ1-1, with D maybe TRBD1 (6 bases). Per the germline V gene, CDR1 is SGHDN and CDR2 is FVKESK. This CDR3 has 15 residues. V was trimmed by 4 bases and J by 0 bases, leaving 12 bases between them. CDR3 DNA: TGTGCCAGCAGCCTGGGGACATCCCTGAACACTGAAGCTTTCTTT. It translates to CASSLGTSLNTEAFF.

The table lists this clonotype with a few counts. The rearrangement uses TRBV2 and TRBJ1-2; TRBD1 matches at 8 bases. With V trimmed by 9 bases and J by 8 bases, 5 bases remained unmatched. The CDR3 has 11 residues. The germline gives CDR1 SNHLY, CDR2 FYNNEI. This CDR3 reads CARDRDGGYTF. The CDR3 DNA reads TGTGCCAGGGACAGGGACGGCGGCTACACCTTC.